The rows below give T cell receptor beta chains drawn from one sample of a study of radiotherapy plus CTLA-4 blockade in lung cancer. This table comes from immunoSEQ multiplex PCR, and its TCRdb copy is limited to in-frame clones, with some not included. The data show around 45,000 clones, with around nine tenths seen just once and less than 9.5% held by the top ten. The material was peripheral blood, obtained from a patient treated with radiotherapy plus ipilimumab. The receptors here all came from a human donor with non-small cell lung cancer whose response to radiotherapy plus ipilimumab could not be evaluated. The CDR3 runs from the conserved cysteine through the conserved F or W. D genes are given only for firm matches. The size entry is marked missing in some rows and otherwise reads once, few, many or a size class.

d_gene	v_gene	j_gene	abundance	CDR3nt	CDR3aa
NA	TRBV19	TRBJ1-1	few	TGTGCCAGTAGTTGGGAGGGGGAGACTGAAGCTTTCTTT	CASSWEGETEAFF
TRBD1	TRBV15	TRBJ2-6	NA	TGTGCCACCAGCAGAGGGGCAGGGGGCTCGGGGGCCAACGTCCTGACTTTC	CATSRGAGGSGANVLTF
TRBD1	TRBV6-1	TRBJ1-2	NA	TGTGCCAGCAGTTTTGGACAGGGGGCGGTTGGCTACACCTTC	CASSFGQGAVGYTF
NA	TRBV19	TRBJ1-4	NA	TGTGCCAGTAGAAGGGAGGGCGCAGGGAATAATGAAAAACTGTTTTTT	CASRREGAGNNEKLFF
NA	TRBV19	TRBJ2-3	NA	TGTGCCAGTAGTACCAGGGCTAGAGATACGCAGTATTTT	CASSTRARDTQYF
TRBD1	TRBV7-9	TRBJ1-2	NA	TGTGCCAGCAGCTCCACTACAGGGGAACTTTACTATGGCTACACCTTC	CASSSTTGELYYGYTF
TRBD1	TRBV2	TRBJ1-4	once	TGTGCCAGCAGTTACCGGGACAGGAATGAAAAACTGTTTTTT	CASSYRDRNEKLFF
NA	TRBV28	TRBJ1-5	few	TGTGCCAGCACTTCCTCTAGCAATCAGCCCCAGCATTTT	CASTSSSNQPQHF
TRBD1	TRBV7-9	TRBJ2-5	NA	TGTGCCAGCAGAGACAGGGGGGGGAAGACCCAGTACTTC	CASRDRGGKTQYF
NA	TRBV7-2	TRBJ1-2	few	TGTGCCAGCAGCTTAGGAGGGACTGATACATATGGCTACACCTTC	CASSLGGTDTYGYTF
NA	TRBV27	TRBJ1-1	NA	TGTGCCAGCAGTTTTGATAGGGTAGGGGGGAACACTGAAGCTTTCTTT	CASSFDRVGGNTEAFF
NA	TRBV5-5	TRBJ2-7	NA	TGTGCCAGCAGCGGCCTACAGAGCCCCCGGGACTACGAGCAGTACTTC	CASSGLQSPRDYEQYF
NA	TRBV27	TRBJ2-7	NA	TGTGCCAGCAGTCTACAGTGGTCCTACGAGCAGTACTTC	CASSLQWSYEQYF
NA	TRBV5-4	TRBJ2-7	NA	TGTGCCAGCAGTCCGGGAGAGGGAGGACGTAGCGAGCAGTACTTC	CASSPGEGGRSEQYF
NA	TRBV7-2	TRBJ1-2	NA	TGTGCCAGCAGACCGTCCGTTGCCCGGGGCTACACCTTC	CASRPSVARGYTF
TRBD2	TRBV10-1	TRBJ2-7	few	TGCGCCAGCAGTGACTCGGGGGGCTACGAGCAGTACTTC	CASSDSGGYEQYF
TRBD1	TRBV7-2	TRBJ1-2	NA	TGTGCCAGCAGCTACCTCCAGGGGGTTCATGGCTACACCTTC	CASSYLQGVHGYTF
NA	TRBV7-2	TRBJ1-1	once	TGTGCCAGCAGCTTACCCCAGAACACTGAAGCTTTCTTT	CASSLPQNTEAFF
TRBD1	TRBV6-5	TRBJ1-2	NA	TGTGCCAGCAGTTCGCACAGGGGGTATGGCTACACCTTC	CASSSHRGYGYTF
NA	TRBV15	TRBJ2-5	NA	TGTGCCACCAACAAGAGGGATGGGGAGACCCAGTACTTC	CATNKRDGETQYF
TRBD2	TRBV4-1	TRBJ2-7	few	TGCGCCAGCAGCCAAGATTTAGCGGGGGCCCCCTACGAGCAGTACTTC	CASSQDLAGAPYEQYF
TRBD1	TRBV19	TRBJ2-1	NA	TGTGCCAGTAGTCTGGACAGGGGGCTCTACAATGAGCAGTTCTTC	CASSLDRGLYNEQFF
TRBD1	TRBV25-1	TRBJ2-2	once	TGTGCCGCTGGGGACAGACTAACCGGGGAGCTGTTTTTT	CAAGDRLTGELFF
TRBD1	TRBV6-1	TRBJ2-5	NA	TGTGCCAGCAGCCCTGGGACAGGGTTACTAGAGACCCAGTACTTC	CASSPGTGLLETQYF
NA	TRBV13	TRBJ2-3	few	TGTGCCAGCAGCTTAGGATCGGGTTACACAGATACGCAGTATTTT	CASSLGSGYTDTQYF
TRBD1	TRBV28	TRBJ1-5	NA	TGTGCCAGCAGTCCATACAGGGGGCAGGGGAGCAATCAGCCCCAGCATTTT	CASSPYRGQGSNQPQHF
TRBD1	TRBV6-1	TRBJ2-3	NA	TGTGCCAGCAGTGAGGGGACAGGGAAGACAGATACGCAGTATTTT	CASSEGTGKTDTQYF
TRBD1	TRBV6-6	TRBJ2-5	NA	TGTGCCAGCAGACTTACCGCGGACAGGGGGTCCCAAGGCCAGTACTTC	CASRLTADRGSQGQYF
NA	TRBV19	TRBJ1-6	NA	TGTGCCAGTAGTACCACTCCAGGGCGCTCACCCCTCCACTTT	CASSTTPGRSPLHF
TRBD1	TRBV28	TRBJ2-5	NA	TGTGCCAGCAGTTCGGGACAGCTCCAAGAGACCCAGTACTTC	CASSSGQLQETQYF
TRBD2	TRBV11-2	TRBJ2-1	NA	TGTGCCAGCAGCTCCAGCGGCGGGGGGAGTGAGCAGTTCTTC	CASSSSGGGSEQFF
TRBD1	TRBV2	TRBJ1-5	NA	TGTGCCAGCAGGCACAGGGGACCCGGGAGCAATCAGCCCCAGCATTTT	CASRHRGPGSNQPQHF
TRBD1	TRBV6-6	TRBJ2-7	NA	TGTGCCAGCAGTACTCCGGACAGGATCGCCTACGAGCAGTACTTC	CASSTPDRIAYEQYF
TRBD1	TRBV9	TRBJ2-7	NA	TGTGCCAGCAGCCCGGGGACAGGGGCAAGGGAGCAGTACTTC	CASSPGTGAREQYF
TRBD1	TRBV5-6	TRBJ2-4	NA	TGTGCCAGCAGCTTGGGAAGGAACAGGGGCGGCATTCAGTACTTC	CASSLGRNRGGIQYF
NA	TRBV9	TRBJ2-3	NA	TGTGCCAGCAGCGTAGAGGGGCAGGGGCTTAGCACAGATACGCAGTATTTT	CASSVEGQGLSTDTQYF
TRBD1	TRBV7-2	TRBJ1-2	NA	TGTGCCAGCAGCTTCGACAGGGGGGATACGTATGGCTACACCTTC	CASSFDRGDTYGYTF
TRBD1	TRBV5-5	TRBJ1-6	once	TGTGCCAGCAGCTTACTGGCACAGGGGTATTCACCCCTCCACTTT	CASSLLAQGYSPLHF
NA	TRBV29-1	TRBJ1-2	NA	TGCAGCGTTTTACCACAGGGTCGCTATGGCTACACCTTC	CSVLPQGRYGYTF